A selection of T cell receptor beta chains follows, all from one sample in a study of T cells expressing NK-cell markers. TCRdb reanalyzed the 5' RACE reads and collapses them to one entry per CDR3 protein, without DNA. The sample shows approximately 460,000 distinct CDR3 sequences, and 6% to 8% sits with its ten largest clones. Input material: blood T cells: a sorted CD56 or NKG2C T cell subset, CD4+ or CD8+ T cells, or bulk PBMC T cells (not recorded which). The receptor set was obtained from a woman between 18 and 70 years old in good health. Each CDR3 is given with its conserved first and last residue.

V gene	J gene	CDR3 protein
TRBV28	TRBJ2-7	CASSTTAYEQYF
TRBV12-3/TRBV12-4	TRBJ2-1	CASSARTSEHNEQFF
TRBV20-1	TRBJ2-2	CSAWGWQSNTGELFF
TRBV6-1	TRBJ1-1	CASSEALSLPPPAFF
TRBV9	TRBJ2-1	CASIMGGDPYNEQFF
TRBV18	TRBJ2-2	CATHGPGALTGELFF
TRBV29-1	TRBJ1-1	CSVTGRGRGTEAFF
TRBV21-1	TRBJ2-1	CASSKTPDWMEQFF
TRBV20-1	TRBJ2-5	CSARSTEVQETQYF
TRBV20-1	TRBJ2-3	CSATPSPEDTQYF
TRBV3-1	TRBJ2-1	CASSQGQALLTEQFF
TRBV4-2	TRBJ2-3	CASSQDSSGSDTQYF
TRBV20-1	TRBJ1-5	CSAKPGQGLVQPQHF
TRBV7-3	TRBJ2-1	CASSRDVNEQFF
TRBV9	TRBJ2-1	CASSATGRSDEQFF
TRBV27	TRBJ2-1	CASSLNSARDNEQFF
TRBV4-3	TRBJ2-2	CASSLMTGADTGELFF